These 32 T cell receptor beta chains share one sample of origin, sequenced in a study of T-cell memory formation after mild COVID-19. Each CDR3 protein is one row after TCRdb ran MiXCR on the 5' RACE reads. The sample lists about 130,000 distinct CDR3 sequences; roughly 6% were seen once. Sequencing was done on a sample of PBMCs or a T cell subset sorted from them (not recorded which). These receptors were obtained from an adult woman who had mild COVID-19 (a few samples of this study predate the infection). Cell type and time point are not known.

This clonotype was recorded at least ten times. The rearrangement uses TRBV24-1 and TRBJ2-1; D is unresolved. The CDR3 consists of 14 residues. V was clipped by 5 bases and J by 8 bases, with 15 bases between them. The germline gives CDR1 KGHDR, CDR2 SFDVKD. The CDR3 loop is CATSGVGRIDEQFF. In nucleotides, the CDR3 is TGTGCCACCAGTGGGGTGGGCAGAATTGATGAGCAGTTCTTC.

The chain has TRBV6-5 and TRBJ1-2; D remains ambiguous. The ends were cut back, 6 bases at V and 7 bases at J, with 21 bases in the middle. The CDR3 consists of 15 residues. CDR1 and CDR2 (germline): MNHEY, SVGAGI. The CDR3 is CASSPVVTGIAGYTF. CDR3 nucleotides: TGTGCCAGCAGCCCCGTCGTCACCGGGATCGCTGGCTACACCTTC.

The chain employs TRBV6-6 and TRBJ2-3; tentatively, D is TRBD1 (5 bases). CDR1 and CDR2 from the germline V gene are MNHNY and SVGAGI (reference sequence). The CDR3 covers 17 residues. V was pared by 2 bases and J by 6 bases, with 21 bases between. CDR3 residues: CASSYTQTATYPDTQYF. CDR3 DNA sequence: TGTGCCAGCAGTTACACCCAGACAGCTACCTATCCGGATACGCAGTATTTT.

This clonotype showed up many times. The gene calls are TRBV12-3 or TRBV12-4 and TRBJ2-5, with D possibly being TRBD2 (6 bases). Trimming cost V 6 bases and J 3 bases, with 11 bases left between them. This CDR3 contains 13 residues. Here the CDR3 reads CASRASGEETQYF. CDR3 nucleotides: TGTGCCAGCAGGGCTTCGGGGGAAGAGACCCAGTACTTC.

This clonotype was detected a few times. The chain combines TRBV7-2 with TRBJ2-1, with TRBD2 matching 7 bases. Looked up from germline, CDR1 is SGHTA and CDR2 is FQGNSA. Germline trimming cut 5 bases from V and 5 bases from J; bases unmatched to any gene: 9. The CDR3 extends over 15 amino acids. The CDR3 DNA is TGTGCCAGCAGCACAGGACTAGGTGGGGACAATGAGCAGTTCTTC. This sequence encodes CASSTGLGGDNEQFF.

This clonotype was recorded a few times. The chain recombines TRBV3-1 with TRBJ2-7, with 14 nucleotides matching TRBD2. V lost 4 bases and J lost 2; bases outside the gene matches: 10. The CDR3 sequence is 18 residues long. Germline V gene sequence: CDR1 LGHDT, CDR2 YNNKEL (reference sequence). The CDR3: CASSPSGTSGSFAYEQYF. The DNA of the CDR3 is TGTGCCAGCAGCCCCTCCGGGACTAGCGGGAGCTTCGCCTACGAGCAGTACTTC.

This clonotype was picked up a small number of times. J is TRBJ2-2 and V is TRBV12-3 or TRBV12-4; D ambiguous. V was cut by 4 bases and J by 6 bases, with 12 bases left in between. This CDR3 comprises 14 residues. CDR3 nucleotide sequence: TGTGCCAGCAGTTCCTCTGCCTGGGCCGGGGAGCTGTTTTTT. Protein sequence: CASSSSAWAGELFF.

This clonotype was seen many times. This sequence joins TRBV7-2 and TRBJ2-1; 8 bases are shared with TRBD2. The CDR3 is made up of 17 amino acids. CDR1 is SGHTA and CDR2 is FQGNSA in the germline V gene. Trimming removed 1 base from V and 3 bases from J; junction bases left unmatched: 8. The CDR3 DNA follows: TGTGCCAGCAGCTTAGGGCGGGGGACTAGGGGCTACAATGAGCAGTTCTTC. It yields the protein CASSLGRGTRGYNEQFF. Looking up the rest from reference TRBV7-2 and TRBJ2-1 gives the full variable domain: GAGVSQSPSNKVTEKGKDVELRCDPISGHTALYWYRQSLGQGLEFLIYFQGNSAPDKSGLPSDRFSAERTGGSVSTLTIQRTQQEDSAVYLCASSLGRGTRGYNEQFFGPGTRLTVL.

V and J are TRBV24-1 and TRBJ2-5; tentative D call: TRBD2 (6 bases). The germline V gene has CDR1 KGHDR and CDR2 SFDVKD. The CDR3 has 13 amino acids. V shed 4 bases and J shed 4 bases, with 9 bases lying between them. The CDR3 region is CATSDPTRETQYF. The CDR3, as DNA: TGTGCCACCAGTGACCCGACTAGAGAGACCCAGTACTTC.

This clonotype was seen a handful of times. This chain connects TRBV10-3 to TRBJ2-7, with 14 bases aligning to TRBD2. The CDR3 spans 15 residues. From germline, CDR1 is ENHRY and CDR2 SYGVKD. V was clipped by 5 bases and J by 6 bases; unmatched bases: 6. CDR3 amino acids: CAISPEGTSGSEQYF. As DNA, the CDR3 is TGTGCCATCAGTCCGGAGGGGACTAGCGGGAGCGAGCAGTACTTC.

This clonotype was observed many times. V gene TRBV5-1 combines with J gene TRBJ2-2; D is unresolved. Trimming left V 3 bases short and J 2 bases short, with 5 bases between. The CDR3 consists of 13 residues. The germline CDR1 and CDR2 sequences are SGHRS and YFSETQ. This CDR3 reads CASSSDNTGELFF. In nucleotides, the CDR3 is TGCGCCAGCAGCTCGGATAACACCGGGGAGCTGTTTTTT.

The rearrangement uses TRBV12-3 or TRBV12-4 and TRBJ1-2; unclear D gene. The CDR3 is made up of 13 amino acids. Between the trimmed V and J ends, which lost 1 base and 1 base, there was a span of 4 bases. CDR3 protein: CASSLDINYGYTF. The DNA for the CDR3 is TGTGCCAGCAGTTTAGACATTAACTATGGCTACACCTTC.

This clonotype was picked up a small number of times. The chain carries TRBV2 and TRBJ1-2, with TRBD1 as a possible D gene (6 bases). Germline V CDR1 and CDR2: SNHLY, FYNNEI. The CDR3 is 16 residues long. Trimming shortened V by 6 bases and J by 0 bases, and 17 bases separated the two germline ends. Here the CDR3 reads CASRAQQGPANYGYTF. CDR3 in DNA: TGTGCCAGCAGAGCCCAACAGGGACCGGCTAACTATGGCTACACCTTC.

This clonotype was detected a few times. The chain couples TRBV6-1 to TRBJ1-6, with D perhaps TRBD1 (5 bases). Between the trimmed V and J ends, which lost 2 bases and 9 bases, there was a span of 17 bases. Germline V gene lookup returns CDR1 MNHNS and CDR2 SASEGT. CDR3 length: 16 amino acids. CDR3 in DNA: TGTGCCAGCAGTGAACGGCGTGGGCAGGGAGGTTCACCCCTCCACTTT. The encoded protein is CASSERRGQGGSPLHF.

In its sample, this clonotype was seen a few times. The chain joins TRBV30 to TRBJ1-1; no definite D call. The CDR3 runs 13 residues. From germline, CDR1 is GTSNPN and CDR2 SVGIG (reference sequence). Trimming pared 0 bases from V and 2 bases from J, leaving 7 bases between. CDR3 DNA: TGTGCCTGGAGTGTAAAGAGAAACACTGAAGCTTTCTTT. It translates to CAWSVKRNTEAFF.

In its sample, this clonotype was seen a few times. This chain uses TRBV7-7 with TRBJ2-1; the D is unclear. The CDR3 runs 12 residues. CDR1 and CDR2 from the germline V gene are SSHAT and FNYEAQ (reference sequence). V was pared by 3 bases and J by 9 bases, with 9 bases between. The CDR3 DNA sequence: TGTGCCAGCAGCTTTCCAGGCGGTGAGCAGTTCTTC. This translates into CASSFPGGEQFF.

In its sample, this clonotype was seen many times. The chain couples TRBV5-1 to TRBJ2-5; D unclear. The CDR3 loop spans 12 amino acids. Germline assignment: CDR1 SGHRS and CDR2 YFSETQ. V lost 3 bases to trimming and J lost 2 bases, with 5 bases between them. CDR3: CASSWVQETQYF. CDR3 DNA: TGCGCCAGCAGCTGGGTACAAGAGACCCAGTACTTC.

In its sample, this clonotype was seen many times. CDR3 bases: TGTGCCATCAGTGAGGGCGGGAGGGCCACAGATACGCAGTATTTT. Translation gives CAISEGGRATDTQYF. V gene TRBV10-3 combines with J gene TRBJ2-3, with 9 bases identical to TRBD2. V shed 2 bases, J shed 2 bases, and the junction held 2 bases outside the gene matches. The CDR3 totals 15 residues. Germline assignment: CDR1 ENHRY and CDR2 SYGVKD.

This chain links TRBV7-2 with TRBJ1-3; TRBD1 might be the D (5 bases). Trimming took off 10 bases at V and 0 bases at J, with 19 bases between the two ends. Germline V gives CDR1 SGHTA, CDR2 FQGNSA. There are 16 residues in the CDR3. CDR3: CATLSQTEVSGNTIYF. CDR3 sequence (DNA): TGTGCCACCTTATCGCAGACAGAGGTCTCTGGAAACACCATATATTTT.

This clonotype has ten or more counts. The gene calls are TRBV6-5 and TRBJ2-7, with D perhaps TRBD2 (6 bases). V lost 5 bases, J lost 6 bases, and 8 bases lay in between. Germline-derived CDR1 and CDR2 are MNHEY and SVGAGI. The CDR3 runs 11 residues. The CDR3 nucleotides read TGTGCCAGCAGTGGGGGAGGCGAGCAGTACTTC. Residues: CASSGGGEQYF.

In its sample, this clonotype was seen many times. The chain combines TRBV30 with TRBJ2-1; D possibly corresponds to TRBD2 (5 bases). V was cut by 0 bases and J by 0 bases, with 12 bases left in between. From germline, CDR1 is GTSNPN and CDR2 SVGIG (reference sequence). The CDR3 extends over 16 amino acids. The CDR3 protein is CAWSVGLVSSYNEQFF. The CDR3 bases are TGTGCCTGGAGTGTCGGACTCGTAAGCTCCTACAATGAGCAGTTCTTC. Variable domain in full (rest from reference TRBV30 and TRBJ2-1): SQTIHQWPATLVQPVGSPLSLECTVEGTSNPNLYWYRQAAGRGLQLLFYSVGIGQISSEVPQNLSASRPQDRQFILSSKKLLLSDSGFYLCAWSVGLVSSYNEQFFGPGTRLTVL.

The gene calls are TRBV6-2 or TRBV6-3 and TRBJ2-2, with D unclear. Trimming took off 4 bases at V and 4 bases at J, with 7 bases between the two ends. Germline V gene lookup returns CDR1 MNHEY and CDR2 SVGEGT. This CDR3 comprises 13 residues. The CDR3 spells CASSSISTGELFF. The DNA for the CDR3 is TGTGCCAGCAGTTCAATCTCCACCGGGGAGCTGTTTTTT.

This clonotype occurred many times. CDR3 in amino acids: CSSPGLGTDTQYF. DNA of the CDR3: TGCAGCTCCCCGGGACTAGGCACAGATACGCAGTATTTT. The chain carries TRBV29-1 and TRBJ2-3; 8 nucleotides align to TRBD2. Trimming at V came to 8 bases and at J to 1 base, leaving 5 bases not matched to a gene. The CDR3 is made up of 13 amino acids. CDR1 SQVTM and CDR2 ANQGSEA come from the germline V gene.

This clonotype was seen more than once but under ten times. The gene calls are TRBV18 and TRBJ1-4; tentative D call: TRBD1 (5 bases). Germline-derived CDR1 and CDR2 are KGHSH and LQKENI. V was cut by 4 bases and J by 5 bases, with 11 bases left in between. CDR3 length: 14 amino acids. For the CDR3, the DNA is TGTGCCAGCTCACTTCGGGAGGGGAATGAAAAACTGTTTTTT. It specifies CASSLREGNEKLFF.

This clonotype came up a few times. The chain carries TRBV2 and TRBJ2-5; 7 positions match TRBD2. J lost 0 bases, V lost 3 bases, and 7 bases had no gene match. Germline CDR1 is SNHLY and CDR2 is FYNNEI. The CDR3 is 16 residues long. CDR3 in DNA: TGTGCCAGCAGTGATTCGACTAGCCGAAACCAAGAGACCCAGTACTTC. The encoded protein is CASSDSTSRNQETQYF.

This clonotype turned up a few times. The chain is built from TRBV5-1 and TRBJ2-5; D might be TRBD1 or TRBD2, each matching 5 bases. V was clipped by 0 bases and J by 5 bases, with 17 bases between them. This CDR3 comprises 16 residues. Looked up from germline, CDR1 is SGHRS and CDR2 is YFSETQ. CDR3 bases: TGCGCCAGCAGCTTGGGGTCCGGGACCATGAGGGAGACCCAGTACTTC. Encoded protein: CASSLGSGTMRETQYF.

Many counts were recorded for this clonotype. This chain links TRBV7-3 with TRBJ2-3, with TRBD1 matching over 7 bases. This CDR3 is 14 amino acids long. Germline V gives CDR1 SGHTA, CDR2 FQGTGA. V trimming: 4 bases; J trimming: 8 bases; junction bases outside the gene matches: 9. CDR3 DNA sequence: TGTGCCAGCAGCTCTACACAGGGGCCAAGTACGCAGTATTTT. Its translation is CASSSTQGPSTQYF.

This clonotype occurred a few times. For the CDR3, the DNA is TGCGCCAGCAGCTCGGGTGGACCCCCCTCGGAGACCCAGTACTTC. Its translation is CASSSGGPPSETQYF. The rearrangement links TRBV5-1 to TRBJ2-5; D is undetermined. The CDR3 covers 15 residues. The germline V gene encodes CDR1 SGHRS and CDR2 YFSETQ. V lost 3 bases to trimming and J lost 5 bases, with 17 bases between them.

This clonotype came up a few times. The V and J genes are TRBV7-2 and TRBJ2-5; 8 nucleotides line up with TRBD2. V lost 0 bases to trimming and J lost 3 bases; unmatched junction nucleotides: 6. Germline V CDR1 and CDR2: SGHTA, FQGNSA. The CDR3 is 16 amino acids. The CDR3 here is CASSLAVGTRKETQYF. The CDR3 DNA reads TGTGCCAGCAGCTTAGCTGTCGGGACTAGGAAAGAGACCCAGTACTTC.

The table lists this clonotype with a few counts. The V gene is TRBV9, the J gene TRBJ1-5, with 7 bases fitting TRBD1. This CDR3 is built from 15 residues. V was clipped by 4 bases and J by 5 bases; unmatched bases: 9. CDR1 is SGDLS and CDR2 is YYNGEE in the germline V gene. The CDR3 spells CASSRWDQGDQPQHF. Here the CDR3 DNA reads TGTGCCAGCAGCCGATGGGACCAGGGGGATCAGCCCCAGCATTTT.

CDR3 loop: CASSYLSGNSYNEQFF. The CDR3 region has the DNA TGCGCCAGCAGCTATCTAAGCGGGAACTCCTACAATGAGCAGTTCTTC. The gene calls are TRBV5-1 and TRBJ2-1, with 7 bases that match TRBD2. Germline lookup yields CDR1 SGHRS and CDR2 YFSETQ. This CDR3 is built from 16 residues. The junction had 6 bases not matched to a gene; V was cut back by 3 bases and J by 0 bases.

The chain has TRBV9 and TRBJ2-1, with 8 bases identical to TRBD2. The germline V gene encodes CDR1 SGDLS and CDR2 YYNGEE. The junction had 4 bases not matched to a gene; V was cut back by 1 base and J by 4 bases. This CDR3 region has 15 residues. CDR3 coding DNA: TGTGCCAGCAGCGTAACGGCGGGGGGTTACAATGAGCAGTTCTTC. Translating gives CASSVTAGGYNEQFF.